Shown below are 32 T cell receptor beta chains from a single sample sequenced in a study of T cells in localized non-small cell lung cancer. Clones were read by immunoSEQ multiplex PCR, and TCRdb kept only the in-frame ones, dropping some. The table lists 40,000 to 55,000 clones, roughly 75% of them singletons. Sample: PBMCs, taken before any cancer treatment. Source of these receptors: a woman aged 35 to 75 with stage II lung adenocarcinoma.

The chain combines TRBV6-4 with TRBJ2-1; 10 bases fit TRBD2. Germline-derived CDR1 and CDR2 are MRHNA and SNTAGT. With V trimmed by 3 bases and J by 5 bases, 1 base remained unmatched. This CDR3 comprises 14 residues. CDR3 region: CASSEAGGNNEQFF. The CDR3 DNA sequence: TGTGCCAGCAGTGAAGCGGGGGGGAACAATGAGCAGTTCTTC.

The rearrangement uses TRBV9 and TRBJ2-3; 12 positions agree with TRBD2. There are 16 residues in the CDR3. The V and J ends lost 1 base and 4 bases, in that order; junction bases with no gene match: 4. Germline CDR1 SGDLS, CDR2 YYNGEE. CDR3 nucleotide sequence: TGTGCCAGCAGCGTAACTAGCGGGGGGAGGTCAGATACGCAGTATTTT. This codes for CASSVTSGGRSDTQYF.

The chain has TRBV6-1 and TRBJ2-2; 8 nucleotides line up with TRBD1. This CDR3 is 16 amino acids long. Germline lookup yields CDR1 MNHNS and CDR2 SASEGT. J lost 3 bases, V lost 1 base, and 4 bases had no gene match. CDR3 amino acids: CASSEEDRVYTGELFF. CDR3 nucleotides: TGTGCCAGCAGTGAAGAGGACAGGGTCTACACCGGGGAGCTGTTTTTT.

This clone was found once. The rearrangement joins TRBV2 to TRBJ1-1; D uncertain. V shed 5 bases and J shed 6 bases, with 19 bases lying between them. CDR3 length: 15 residues. Germline CDR1 is SNHLY and CDR2 is FYNNEI. The CDR3 reads CASSLEKGGLAEAFF. CDR3 bases: TGTGCCAGCAGTCTCGAAAAGGGTGGCTTAGCTGAAGCTTTCTTT. Looking up the rest from reference TRBV2 and TRBJ1-1 gives the full variable domain: EPEVTQTPSHQVTQMGQEVILRCVPISNHLYFYWYRQILGQKVEFLVSFYNNEISEKSEIFDDQFSVERPDGSNFTLKIRSTKLEDSAMYFCASSLEKGGLAEAFFGQGTRLTVV.

The chain links TRBV9 to TRBJ2-1, with 7 bases matching TRBD2. The V segment lost 0 bases and the J segment 4 bases; nucleotides outside the gene matches: 4. The CDR3 has 15 residues. CDR1 is SGDLS and CDR2 is YYNGEE in the germline V gene. The DNA for the CDR3 is TGTGCCAGCAGCGTAGTCAGCGGGGTGTACAATGAGCAGTTCTTC. Protein product: CASSVVSGVYNEQFF.

The genes are TRBV7-2 and TRBJ1-2; D might be TRBD1 (6 bases). The CDR3 extends over 14 amino acids. Germline V gene data show CDR1 as SGHTA and CDR2 as FQGNSA. Deletions cut 5 bases from V and 8 bases from J, with 18 bases between. Here the CDR3 DNA reads TGTGCCAGCAGCCCGGGGGGGGCGTCCGTGGGCTACACCTTC. This gives the protein CASSPGGASVGYTF.

The chain is built from TRBV4-3 and TRBJ1-1; D ambiguous. CDR1 and CDR2 from the germline V gene are LGHNA and YSLEER. Trimming stripped 2 bases from V and 8 bases from J, with 6 bases between. The CDR3 totals 11 residues. Here the CDR3 reads CASSQSSEAFF. CDR3 nucleotides: TGCGCCAGCAGCCAATCTTCAGAAGCTTTCTTT.

The chain couples TRBV7-8 to TRBJ1-5, with a weak D call TRBD1 (6 bases). This CDR3 has 15 residues. Germline assignment: CDR1 SGHVS and CDR2 FQNEAQ. V was pared by 5 bases and J by 2 bases, with 13 bases between. CDR3 protein: CASSVAGGRNQPQHF. CDR3 nucleotides: TGTGCCAGCAGCGTCGCTGGGGGCCGCAATCAGCCCCAGCATTTT.

This clone was recorded at least ten times. This chain joins TRBV19 and TRBJ2-2; possibly TRBD1 for D (6 bases). Germline V CDR1 and CDR2: LNHDA, SQIVND (reference sequence). The CDR3 covers 15 residues. V was trimmed by 5 bases and J by 3 bases, leaving 13 bases between them. For the CDR3, the DNA is TGTGCCAGTAGTCCCCAGGGGCAATACACCGGGGAGCTGTTTTTT. This codes for CASSPQGQYTGELFF.

Only a few counts were recorded for this clone. The CDR3 loop reads CASSSYPWLNTEAFF. The CDR3, as DNA: TGTGCCAGCAGCTCCTACCCTTGGTTGAACACTGAAGCTTTCTTT. This rearrangement joins TRBV5-8 to TRBJ1-1; D remains unclear. Trimming removed 3 bases from V and 0 bases from J, with 12 bases in between. The V gene's germline CDR1 is SGHTS and CDR2 YDEGEE. The CDR3 has 15 residues.

V and J are TRBV6-5 and TRBJ1-2; D might be TRBD1 (5 bases). This CDR3 contains 12 residues. Trimming left V 5 bases short and J 8 bases short, with 12 bases between. Germline CDR1 is MNHEY and CDR2 is SVGAGI. In nucleotides, the CDR3 is TGTGCCAGCAGTGATTCGGGGCCCGGCTACACCTTC. It yields the protein CASSDSGPGYTF.

This clone was counted a few times. The CDR3 coding sequence is TGTGCCAGCAGTGGGCAGGGGGCAATAGGAGAAAAACTGTTTTTT. Protein: CASSGQGAIGEKLFF. The gene calls are TRBV28 and TRBJ1-4; 8 bases agree with TRBD1. The CDR3 runs 15 residues. Trimming took 5 bases from V and 8 from J; bases not matched to a gene: 10. In germline, CDR1 is MDHEN, CDR2 SYDVKM.

The count of this clone is one. V usage is TRBV7-2 and J usage is TRBJ1-5, with TRBD1 as a possible D gene (5 bases). CDR1 and CDR2 from the germline V gene are SGHTA and FQGNSA. The length of the CDR3 is 14 residues. Trimming left V 2 bases short and J 3 bases short, with 8 bases between. The CDR3 sequence: CASSLLGPNQPQHF. The CDR3 DNA follows: TGTGCCAGCAGCTTATTGGGACCCAATCAGCCCCAGCATTTT.

In its sample, this clone was seen a few times. V is TRBV30 and J is TRBJ1-5; D remains unclear. The germline CDR1 and CDR2 sequences are GTSNPN and SVGIG (reference sequence). Trimming stripped 1 base from V and 2 bases from J, with 15 bases between. The CDR3 length is 16 residues. The CDR3, as DNA: TGTGCCTGGAGTGCCTTGGACTTAACGGGCAATCAGCCCCAGCATTTT. This sequence encodes CAWSALDLTGNQPQHF.

The chain carries TRBV7-9 and TRBJ1-2, with a tentative D call TRBD1 (5 bases). The ends were cut back, 5 bases at V and 6 bases at J, with 19 bases in the middle. CDR3 length: 15 amino acids. Germline V gene lookup returns CDR1 SEHNR and CDR2 FQNEAQ (reference sequence). The CDR3 DNA reads as TGTGCCAGCAGCCCACGGGGGGGAACGAAGGATGGCTACACCTTC. Translating it yields CASSPRGGTKDGYTF.

The chain couples TRBV29-1 to TRBJ2-5; 8 bases fit TRBD2. V gave up 5 bases and J gave up 5 bases; unmatched junction bases: 10. CDR1 is SQVTM and CDR2 is ANQGSEA in the germline V gene. The CDR3 is 14 amino acids. CDR3 loop: CSVRTGGGHETQYF. CDR3 DNA sequence: TGCAGCGTTAGAACGGGAGGGGGACACGAGACCCAGTACTTC.

The chain joins TRBV10-3 to TRBJ1-3, with D unclear. Germline-derived CDR1 and CDR2 are ENHRY and SYGVKD. V dropped 3 bases and J dropped 4 bases, with 16 bases sitting between them. CDR3 length: 16 amino acids. The CDR3 DNA follows: TGTGCCATCAGTGACAGTGCGACTGCGGAAGGAAACACCATATATTTT. Its translation: CAISDSATAEGNTIYF.

The genes are TRBV7-3 and TRBJ2-1, with unresolved D. Per the germline V gene, CDR1 is SGHTA and CDR2 is FQGTGA. Deletions cut 7 bases from V and 5 bases from J, with 15 bases between. The CDR3 has 14 amino acids. The CDR3 DNA is TGTGCCAGCACCCCACGTCCCCAAGACAATGAGCAGTTCTTC. It yields the protein CASTPRPQDNEQFF.

A single count supports this clone. V is TRBV20-1 and J is TRBJ1-2, with unresolved D. Germline V gene lookup returns CDR1 DFQATT and CDR2 SNEGSKA (reference sequence). Trimming shortened V by 6 bases and J by 8 bases, and 10 bases separated the two germline ends. This CDR3 contains 10 residues. The CDR3 is CSADIQGYTF. The CDR3 bases are TGCAGTGCGGATATTCAGGGCTACACCTTC.

The rearrangement joins TRBV19 to TRBJ2-1, with TRBD1 as a possible D gene (7 bases). CDR1 is LNHDA, CDR2 SQIVND, per germline (reference sequence). Trimming removed 3 bases from V and 6 bases from J, with 15 bases in between. This CDR3 is 15 amino acids long. DNA of the CDR3: TGTGCCAGTAGTATTTGGCAGGGGGAGGCCAATGAGCAGTTCTTC. Its translation is CASSIWQGEANEQFF.

The chain is built from TRBV10-3 and TRBJ2-2; D remains unclear. V was shortened by 6 bases and J by 8 bases, with 13 bases between the two germline ends. In germline, CDR1 is ENHRY, CDR2 SYGVKD. This CDR3 comprises 13 residues. CDR3 amino acids: CAIRDGLGGELFF. CDR3 DNA sequence: TGTGCCATCAGAGACGGTTTAGGAGGGGAGCTGTTTTTT.

This clone appeared once. The chain couples TRBV5-1 to TRBJ1-1; possible D gene TRBD1, 5 bases. Trimming stripped 3 bases from V and 1 base from J, with 10 bases between. The CDR3 is made up of 14 amino acids. Germline V gives CDR1 SGHRS, CDR2 YFSETQ. CDR3 region: CASSWWGANTEAFF. The CDR3, as DNA: TGCGCCAGCAGCTGGTGGGGCGCGAACACTGAAGCTTTCTTT.

The J gene is TRBJ1-5, the V gene TRBV2; possibly TRBD1 for D (6 bases). The CDR3 has 14 residues. CDR1 SNHLY and CDR2 FYNNEI come from the germline V gene. V was cut by 4 bases and J by 3 bases, with 10 bases left in between. CDR3 nucleotide sequence: TGTGCCAGCAGTGCCAGGACAGCCAATCAGCCCCAGCATTTT. Protein sequence: CASSARTANQPQHF.

The J gene is TRBJ2-7, the V gene TRBV27; 9 bases align to TRBD1. J gave up 4 bases and V 0 bases, and 4 bases lay outside the gene matches. This CDR3 contains 15 residues. Per the germline V gene, CDR1 is MNHEY and CDR2 is SMNVEV (reference sequence). CDR3 loop: CASSLSDRGGYEQYF. The CDR3, as DNA: TGTGCCAGCAGTTTATCTGACAGGGGGGGATACGAGCAGTACTTC.

J is TRBJ2-5 and V is TRBV5-4; 15 bases match TRBD2. Germline values: CDR1 SGHNT, CDR2 YYREEE (reference sequence). V dropped 4 bases and J dropped 6; count of bases not matched to a gene: 7. The CDR3 totals 16 residues. The chain's CDR3 is CASSPPGLAGGQTQYF. The CDR3 DNA is TGTGCCAGCAGCCCCCCGGGACTAGCGGGGGGACAGACCCAGTACTTC.

This rearrangement joins TRBV7-2 to TRBJ2-2, with 9 bases fitting TRBD1. Per the germline V gene, CDR1 is SGHTA and CDR2 is FQGNSA. The ends lost 6 bases at V and 1 base at J; junction bases unmatched: 6. The CDR3 is 16 amino acids. CDR3 nucleotides: TGTGCCAGCAGACTACAGGGGGCAGGGAACACCGGGGAGCTGTTTTTT. Encoded protein: CASRLQGAGNTGELFF.

The chain joins TRBV14 to TRBJ2-1, with D perhaps matching TRBD2 (5 bases). CDR1 SGHDN and CDR2 FVKESK come from the germline V gene. The ends were cut back, 1 base at V and 8 bases at J, with 9 bases in the middle. The length of the CDR3 is 13 residues. DNA for the CDR3: TGTGCCAGCAGCCAAGTCAGCGGTTATGAGCAGTTCTTC. As protein: CASSQVSGYEQFF.

There are many counts of this clone. The genes are TRBV6-5 and TRBJ1-2, with TRBD1 as a possible D gene (6 bases). The CDR3 contains 15 residues. Between the trimmed V and J ends, which lost 4 bases and 4 bases, there was a span of 16 bases. CDR1 and CDR2 (germline): MNHEY, SVGAGI. CDR3 bases: TGTGCCAGCAGTTCCCAGGGGAGAGGTGGCTATGGCTACACCTTC. Protein sequence: CASSSQGRGGYGYTF.

J is TRBJ2-2 and V is TRBV28, with 9 bases aligning to TRBD1. The CDR3 runs to 19 residues. Unmatched junction bases numbered 13, after V lost 2 bases and J lost 3 bases. Germline loops: CDR1 MDHEN, CDR2 SYDVKM. CDR3 DNA: TGTGCCAGCAGTTTACTATTTCGGACCCGGACAGGGGACACCGGGGAGCTGTTTTTT. This sequence encodes CASSLLFRTRTGDTGELFF.

V gene TRBV7-2 combines with J gene TRBJ1-3, with 9 nucleotides matching TRBD1. Unmatched junction bases numbered 5, after V lost 3 bases and J lost 2 bases. The CDR3 covers 16 residues. Germline V gene sequence: CDR1 SGHTA, CDR2 FQGNSA. The CDR3 region is CASSLDRGLPGNTIYF. CDR3 bases: TGTGCCAGCAGCTTGGACAGGGGCCTTCCTGGAAACACCATATATTTT. The full variable domain, with the rest looked up from reference TRBV7-2 and TRBJ1-3, is GAGVSQSPSNKVTEKGKDVELRCDPISGHTALYWYRQSLGQGLEFLIYFQGNSAPDKSGLPSDRFSAERTGGSVSTLTIQRTQQEDSAVYLCASSLDRGLPGNTIYFGEGSWLTVV.

J is TRBJ1-1 and V is TRBV5-8, with D uncertain. V was shortened by 2 bases and J by 1 base, with 6 bases between the two germline ends. The CDR3 sequence is 13 residues long. Germline-derived CDR1 and CDR2 are SGHTS and YDEGEE. The CDR3 region is CASSLKANTEAFF. DNA of the CDR3: TGTGCCAGCAGCTTAAAGGCGAACACTGAAGCTTTCTTT.

This clone was found a few times. The chain employs TRBV6-5 and TRBJ2-5; 10 bases map to TRBD1. The J segment lost 4 bases and the V segment lost 2 bases, leaving 7 bases of the junction unmatched. CDR1 is MNHEY, CDR2 SVGAGI, per germline. CDR3 length: 16 amino acids. The CDR3 DNA follows: TGTGCCAGCAGTTACGCGGGACAGGGGCTCGGAGAGACCCAGTACTTC. This encodes CASSYAGQGLGETQYF.